These T cell receptor beta chains were read from a single sample in a study of cytomegalovirus exposure and HLA in healthy donors. Repertoires were generated with immunoSEQ multiplex PCR, while TCRdb's copy carries only in-frame clones and drops some. The sample has approximately 150,000 clones, 81% seen once. Sequenced input: PBMCs. Receptor source: a man in his fifties or sixties in good health and CMV-seropositive. The CDR3 runs from the conserved cysteine through the conserved F or W. D genes are given only for firm matches. Size is omitted from some rows. Given values are once, few, many or a class for expanded clones.

TRBV30	-	TRBJ2-2	-	TGTGCCTGGAGAACTCTAGCGAGCACCGGGGAGCTGTTTTTT	CAWRTLASTGELFF
TRBV7-9	TRBD1	TRBJ1-5	-	TGTGCCAGCAGCGGGACAGGGGGCGGTCAGCCCCAGCATTTT	CASSGTGGGQPQHF
TRBV7-3	TRBD1	TRBJ1-1	once	TGTGCCAGCAGCTTAATGCCCCGGGACAGGGGAACTGAAGCTTTCTTT	CASSLMPRDRGTEAFF
TRBV4-3	-	TRBJ1-2	-	TGCGCCAGCAGCCAAGATCTGAACACGCCGGGGGGCTACACCTTC	CASSQDLNTPGGYTF
TRBV5-1	-	TRBJ2-1	-	TGCGCCAGCAGCTTGAGGAGGGAGCTCAATGAGCAGTTCTTC	CASSLRRELNEQFF
TRBV6-5	TRBD1	TRBJ1-2	-	TGTGCCAGCAGTGAGGACAGGGTCAATTATGGCTACACCTTC	CASSEDRVNYGYTF
TRBV15	-	TRBJ2-7	-	TGTGCCACCAGCAGAGATCCCAACTACGAGCAGTACTTC	CATSRDPNYEQYF
TRBV6-5	TRBD1	TRBJ1-2	-	TGTGCCAGCAGTTACCGGGGACAGGGGACCAATGGCTACACCTTC	CASSYRGQGTNGYTF
TRBV1	-	TRBJ2-7	-	TGCACCAGAACCCCGACTAGCGGTTTCTCCTACGAGCAGTACTTC	CTRTPTSGFSYEQYF
TRBV6-1	-	TRBJ1-5	-	TGTGCCAGCAGTTCTAGACAGCGCAATCAGCCCCAGCATTTT	CASSSRQRNQPQHF
TRBV5-4	TRBD1	TRBJ2-5	once	TGTGCCAGCAGCTTGGGGACAGGGCTAGAGACCCAGTACTTC	CASSLGTGLETQYF
TRBV5-1	TRBD1	TRBJ2-7	-	TGCGCCAGCAGCTTGGGGGGTGCCACAGGGGCAAGTACTTACGAGCAGTACTTC	CASSLGGATGASTYEQYF
TRBV28	-	TRBJ1-5	once	TGTGCCAGCAGTTTAACGGCAGGGTATAATCAGCCCCAGCATTTT	CASSLTAGYNQPQHF
TRBV28	TRBD1	TRBJ1-2	few	TGTGCCTCCGAACCAGGGGGCGGGCGGGGCTACACCTTC	CASEPGGGRGYTF
TRBV27	-	TRBJ2-1	few	TGTGCCAGCAGCCCTGGTGGGGCGGGGAATGAGCAGTTCTTC	CASSPGGAGNEQFF
TRBV18	-	TRBJ1-1	once	TGTGCCAGCTCACTTCGACAGAATATGAACACTGAAGCTTTCTTT	CASSLRQNMNTEAFF
TRBV18	-	TRBJ2-6	-	TGTGCCAGCTCACCTCTTGCGGGTTCTGGGGCCAACGTCCTGACTTTC	CASSPLAGSGANVLTF
TRBV7-3	TRBD1	TRBJ2-1	-	TGTGCCAGCAGCCTGAGACAGGGGGGGGACAATGAGCAGTTCTTC	CASSLRQGGDNEQFF
TRBV6-1	TRBD1	TRBJ1-4	-	TGTGCCAGCAGGGACCCGACAGGGTTAAATGAAAAACTGTTTTTT	CASRDPTGLNEKLFF
TRBV6-5	-	TRBJ1-1	-	TGTGCCAGCAGTTACTCGAAGAAGGGAGCGGGCACTGAAGCTTTCTTT	CASSYSKKGAGTEAFF
TRBV28	TRBD1	TRBJ2-7	-	TGTGCCAGCAGAACTAGGACAGGGAACTACGAGCAGTACTTC	CASRTRTGNYEQYF
TRBV9	TRBD2	TRBJ2-5	-	TGTGCCAGCAGCCCACGGGGGGGGGAGAGCGGGGAGACCCAGTACTTC	CASSPRGGESGETQYF
TRBV6-1	-	TRBJ2-7	-	TGTGCCAGCAGTGGATACAGGGACGCTGCGTACGAGCAGTACTTC	CASSGYRDAAYEQYF
TRBV28	-	TRBJ1-2	-	TGTGCCAGCCGGACAGCTAACTATGGCTACACCTTC	CASRTANYGYTF